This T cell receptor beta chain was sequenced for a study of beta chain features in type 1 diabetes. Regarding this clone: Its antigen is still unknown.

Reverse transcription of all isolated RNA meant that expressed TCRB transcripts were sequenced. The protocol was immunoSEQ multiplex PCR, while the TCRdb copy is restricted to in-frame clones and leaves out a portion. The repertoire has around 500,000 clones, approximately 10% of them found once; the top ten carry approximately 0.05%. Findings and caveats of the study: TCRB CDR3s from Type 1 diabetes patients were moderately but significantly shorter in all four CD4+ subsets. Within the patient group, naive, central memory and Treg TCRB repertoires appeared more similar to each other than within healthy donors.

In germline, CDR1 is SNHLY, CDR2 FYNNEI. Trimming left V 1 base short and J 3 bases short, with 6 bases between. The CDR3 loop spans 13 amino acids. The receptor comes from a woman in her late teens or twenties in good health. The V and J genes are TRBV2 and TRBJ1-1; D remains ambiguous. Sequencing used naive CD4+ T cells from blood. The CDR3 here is CASSEESDTEAFF. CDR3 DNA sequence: TGTGCCAGCAGTGAAGAGAGTGACACTGAAGCTTTCTTT.